This is a list of T cell receptor beta chains from one sample in a study of T cell repertoires in cytomegalovirus infection. A single record per CDR3 protein comes from TCRdb applying MiXCR to the reads. The sample gives roughly 990,000 distinct CDR3 sequences, around 29% of which show up once; 11% to 15% is in the top ten. For these receptors, no antigen is known. The sequences come from cultured CD8+ T cells from PBMCs, collected from culture after CMV antigen stimulation. These receptors were taken from a human donor in good health (CMV status not recorded). Some clones in this sample may be carry-over from other donors' samples. Each CDR3 is given with its conserved first and last residue. The D gene is left open where the match is weak. Part of the rows lack a size; the others show once, few, many or a class for expanded clones.

TRBJ2-5 TRBV10-2 NA NA 13 TGCGCCAGCAGTGAAGGGCATAGTGAGACCCAGTACTTC CASSEGHSETQYF
TRBJ2-3 TRBV4-1 few TRBD1 20 TGCGCCAGCAGCCAAGAAAGCCTTCGGGACAGGGGGGGGCCGGCAGATACGCAGTATTTT CASSQESLRDRGGPADTQYF
TRBJ1-6 TRBV11-2 NA NA 14 TGTGCCAGAACCCGAGGTGGGGGTAATTCACCCCTCCACTTT CARTRGGGNSPLHF
TRBJ2-7 TRBV7-6 NA NA 16 TGTGCCAGCAGCTTAGGTGGCGCGGGTACCTCCTACGAGCAGTACTTC CASSLGGAGTSYEQYF
TRBJ2-1 TRBV2 few NA 12 TGTGCCAGCGACGACCGAGGGTATGAGCAGTTCTTC CASDDRGYEQFF
TRBJ2-2 TRBV4-3 few TRBD1 16 TGCGCCAGCAGCCAGCAGGACAGGGCGCAAACCGGGGAGCTGTTTTTT CASSQQDRAQTGELFF
TRBJ1-2 TRBV19 NA NA 15 TGTGCCAGTAGTATAGATGGATCTCCGGGATATGGCTACACCTTC CASSIDGSPGYGYTF
TRBJ2-4 TRBV4-3 few TRBD2 14 TGCGCCAGCAGCCAACGGACGGGAGGTGACATTCAGTACTTC CASSQRTGGDIQYF
TRBJ2-1 TRBV7-8 many TRBD2 19 TGTGCCAGCAGCTCCCCACTCACTAGCGGGGGGGCAGGTTGGAATGAGCAGTTCTTC CASSSPLTSGGAGWNEQFF
TRBJ2-3 TRBV11-2 NA TRBD2 16 TGTGCCAGCAGCCCTCGGACTAGCGGGAGGAACTATACGCAGTATTTT CASSPRTSGRNYTQYF
TRBJ1-2 TRBV7-4 NA TRBD1 16 TGTGCCAGCAGCTCAATCGGACAGGTTTCTAACTATGGCTACACCTTC CASSSIGQVSNYGYTF
TRBJ1-1 TRBV27 NA NA 14 TGTGCCAGCAGTTTTATGAGGGCCTCGTTGGAGGCTTTCTTT CASSFMRASLEAFF
TRBJ2-2 TRBV25-1 NA NA 17 TGTGCCAGCAGTCCCGCCTGGCAGGCAAGGTACACCGGGGAGCTGTTTTTT CASSPAWQARYTGELFF
TRBJ2-1 TRBV14 few TRBD2 18 TGTGCCAGCAGCCAAGAGAAAGCGGGGGGCGCGTCCTACAATGAGCAGTTCTTC CASSQEKAGGASYNEQFF
TRBJ1-1 TRBV4-1 NA TRBD1 20 TGCGCCAGCAGCCAGCGCTCCCCAGGGGGGGTTGTCATTGAGGACACTGAAGCTTTCTTT CASSQRSPGGVVIEDTEAFF
TRBJ1-5 TRBV4-1 few NA 16 TGCGCCAGCAGCCAAGAAGTCCCTGCGGGCAATCAGCCCCAGCATTTT CASSQEVPAGNQPQHF
TRBJ2-1 TRBV12-3/TRBV12-4 NA NA 16 TGTGCCAGCAGTTCCCCCGCCCTGGCGGCATACAATGAGCAGTTCTTC CASSSPALAAYNEQFF
TRBJ2-7 TRBV5-6 few TRBD1 15 TGTGCCAGCAGCTTGGGGACAGGGAATCTCCGGGAGCAGTACTTC CASSLGTGNLREQYF
TRBJ1-2 TRBV6-2/TRBV6-3 few TRBD1 16 TGTGCCAGCACACAGGGGTTTCCAGGGGGCGGAGATGGCTACACCTTC CASTQGFPGGGDGYTF
TRBJ2-5 TRBV7-2 many TRBD2 18 TGTGCCAGCAGCTCCTACCCTCCGCCGAGGCGGGGGTGGGAGACCCAGTACTTC CASSSYPPPRRGWETQYF
TRBJ1-1 TRBV4-1 NA NA 21 TGCGCCAGCAGCCAAGACGGTGGGGCAGTAAAGGCCTGGGAGTTAAACACTGAAGCTTTCTTT CASSQDGGAVKAWELNTEAFF
TRBJ2-5 TRBV7-9 few TRBD2 14 TGTGCCAGCAGGTTTAGCGGGGTCGGCGAGACCCAGTACTTC CASRFSGVGETQYF
TRBJ1-5 TRBV5-8 NA NA 16 TGTGCCAGCAGCTTGGCAGGGTGGAGAAGCAATCAGCCCCAGCATTTT CASSLAGWRSNQPQHF
TRBJ2-1 TRBV19 NA NA 15 TGTGCCAGTAGTAAACTCGAGAGCTCCTACAACGAGCAGTTCTTC CASSKLESSYNEQFF
TRBJ2-7 TRBV6-2/TRBV6-3 few NA 15 TGTGCCAGCAGTTACTCCCCTGGTAGGAGCTACGAGCAGTACTTC CASSYSPGRSYEQYF
TRBJ2-2 TRBV7-6 few NA 16 TGTGCCAGCAGCTTTTTAACGATCAGAGCCGGCGGGGAGCTGTTTTTT CASSFLTIRAGGELFF
TRBJ2-1 TRBV19 NA TRBD1 14 TGTGCCAGTAGTAGACAGGGGATTTACAATGAGCAGTTCTTC CASSRQGIYNEQFF
TRBJ2-2 TRBV19 few NA 14 TGTGCCAGTATGTGGAGCATGAACACCGGGGAGCTGTTTTTT CASMWSMNTGELFF
TRBJ1-2 TRBV14 NA NA 16 TGTGCCAGCAGCCAAGAGCAGGGCATAACGGGCTATGGCTACACCTTC CASSQEQGITGYGYTF
TRBJ2-1 TRBV6-6 few TRBD1 16 TGTGCCAGACTCTACTCCCGGGACAGGGACCTTCATGAGCAGTTCTTC CARLYSRDRDLHEQFF
TRBJ1-6 TRBV9 few TRBD1 14 TGTGCCAGCAGCGCGGGGACAGGGTCTTCGGATGTCCACTTT CASSAGTGSSDVHF
TRBJ2-1 TRBV6-1 once TRBD2 18 TGTGCCAGCAGTGAAGGACTAGCGGGGGGCCATCCTTACAATGAGCAGTTCTTC CASSEGLAGGHPYNEQFF
TRBJ2-5 TRBV28 NA NA 14 TGTGCCAGCAGTACCTGGGACTCACAAGAGACCCAGTACTTC CASSTWDSQETQYF
TRBJ1-2 TRBV28 NA TRBD1 16 TGTGCCAGCAGCCCCCTCCCGCCTTGGATCGGGACAGGGGAGACCTTC CASSPLPPWIGTGETF
TRBJ2-1 TRBV5-1 NA TRBD2 12 TGCGCCAGCAGCAGTCCGGGGGGTGAGCAGTTCTTC CASSSPGGEQFF
TRBJ2-7 TRBV6-6 NA NA 15 TGTGCCAGCAGTTTTGAGGGGACCCCCTTCTACGAGCAGTACTTC CASSFEGTPFYEQYF
TRBJ1-2 TRBV24-1 few NA 13 TGTGCCACCAGTGGACCGGGCAACTATGGCTACACCTTC CATSGPGNYGYTF
TRBJ2-1 TRBV7-6 NA TRBD2 15 TGTGCCAGCAGCCAATACGGGGGGGCCGGTAATGAGCAGTTCTTC CASSQYGGAGNEQFF
TRBJ2-2 TRBV12-3/TRBV12-4 NA TRBD1 15 TGTACCAGCAGTCCCTCCAGGGGGCTTGGCGGGGAGCTGTTTTTT CTSSPSRGLGGELFF
TRBJ2-5 TRBV7-6 NA TRBD2 18 TGTGCTAGCAGCTTAGTTGTGGCGGGGGGGCCTCATCAAGAGACCCAGTACTTC CASSLVVAGGPHQETQYF
TRBJ1-5 TRBV7-9 NA NA 14 TGTGCCAGCAGCCCCGGGGGAGCTACGGAACCCCAGCATTTT CASSPGGATEPQHF